The 2 T cell receptor beta chains below were found in one sample sequenced in a study of CD8+ T cells in alopecia areata. RNA was extracted and reverse transcribed into cDNA as the sequencing template. The repertoire was sequenced with immunoSEQ multiplex PCR; TCRdb's copy has only in-frame clones and lacks some. The sample lists 200,000 to 250,000 clones, about 58% seen once, with more than 1.5% in the top ten. Noted treatment: oral pan-JAK inhibitor, 5-10 mg twice daily. Sample: CD4+ T cells sorted from blood, taken at week 4, from a patient treated with tofacitinib. These receptors were collected from a human donor with alopecia areata.

The genes are TRBV19 and TRBJ2-7; D tentatively fits TRBD1 or TRBD2 (5 bases each). Germline-derived CDR1 and CDR2 are LNHDA and SQIVND (reference sequence). This CDR3 has 14 amino acids. V dropped 3 bases and J dropped 3 bases, with 12 bases sitting between them. CDR3 sequence reads: CASSIRDQSYEQYF. DNA of the CDR3: TGTGCCAGTAGTATCCGGGACCAAAGCTACGAGCAGTACTTC.

The V gene is TRBV5-6, the J gene TRBJ2-1; D gene ambiguous. Trimming shortened V by 9 bases and J by 6 bases, and 13 bases separated the two germline ends. Germline assignment: CDR1 SGHDT and CDR2 YYEEEE. This CDR3 is built from 12 residues. CDR3 sequence reads: CATSRARNEQFF. CDR3 in DNA: TGTGCCACCTCTCGGGCCCGCAATGAGCAGTTCTTC.